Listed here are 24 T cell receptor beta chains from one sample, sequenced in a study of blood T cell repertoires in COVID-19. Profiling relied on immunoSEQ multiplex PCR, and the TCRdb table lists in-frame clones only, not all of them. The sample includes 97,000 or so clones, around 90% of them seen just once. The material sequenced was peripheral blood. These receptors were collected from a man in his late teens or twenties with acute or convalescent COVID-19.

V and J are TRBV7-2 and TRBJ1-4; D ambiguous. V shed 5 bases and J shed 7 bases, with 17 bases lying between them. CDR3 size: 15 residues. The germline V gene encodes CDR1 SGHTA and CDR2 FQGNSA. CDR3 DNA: TGTGCCAGCAGCCCGTCTCTGGGCCGGGGTGAAAAACTGTTTTTT. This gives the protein CASSPSLGRGEKLFF.

The CDR3 DNA follows: TGCAGCGTTGAAGTATGGGGTAGGAGGCCCTACGAGCAGTACTTC. This codes for CSVEVWGRRPYEQYF. J is TRBJ2-7 and V is TRBV29-1, with D possibly being TRBD2 (5 bases). Trimming left V 1 base short and J 2 bases short, with 15 bases between. Germline V gene lookup returns CDR1 SQVTM and CDR2 ANQGSEA. This CDR3 has 15 residues.

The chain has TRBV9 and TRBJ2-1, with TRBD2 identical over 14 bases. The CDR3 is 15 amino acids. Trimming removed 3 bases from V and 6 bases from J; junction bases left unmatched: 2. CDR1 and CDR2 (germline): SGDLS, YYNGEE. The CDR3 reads CASSGLAGGPNEQFF. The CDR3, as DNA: TGTGCCAGCAGCGGACTAGCGGGGGGGCCCAATGAGCAGTTCTTC. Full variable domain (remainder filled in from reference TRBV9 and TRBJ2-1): DSGVTQTPKHLITATGQRVTLRCSPRSGDLSVYWYQQSLDQGLQFLIQYYNGEERAKGNILERFSAQQFPDLHSELNLSSLELGDSALYFCASSGLAGGPNEQFFGPGTRLTVL.

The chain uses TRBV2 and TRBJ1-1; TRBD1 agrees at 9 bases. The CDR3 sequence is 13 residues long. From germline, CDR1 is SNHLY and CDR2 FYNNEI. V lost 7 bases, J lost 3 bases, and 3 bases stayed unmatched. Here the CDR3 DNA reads TGTGCCAGCAACCGACAGGGGGACACTGAAGCTTTCTTT. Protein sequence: CASNRQGDTEAFF.

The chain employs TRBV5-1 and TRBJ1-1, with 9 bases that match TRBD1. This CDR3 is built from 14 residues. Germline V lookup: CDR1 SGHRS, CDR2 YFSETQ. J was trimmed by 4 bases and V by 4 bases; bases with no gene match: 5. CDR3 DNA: TGCGCCAGCAGCGAAGGACAGGGGACCACTGAAGCTTTCTTT. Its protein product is CASSEGQGTTEAFF.

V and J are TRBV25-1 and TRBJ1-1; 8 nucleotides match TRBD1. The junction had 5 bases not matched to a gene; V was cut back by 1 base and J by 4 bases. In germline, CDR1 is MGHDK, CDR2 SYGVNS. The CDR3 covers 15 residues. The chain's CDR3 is CASSESGRGLTEAFF. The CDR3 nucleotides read TGTGCCAGCAGTGAATCGGGCAGGGGGCTCACTGAAGCTTTCTTT.

CDR3 sequence: CASSLRTAGTNTGELFF. CDR3 bases: TGCGCCAGCAGCTTGAGGACTGCGGGTACTAACACCGGGGAGCTGTTTTTT. The V gene is TRBV5-1, the J gene TRBJ2-2; D perhaps matches TRBD2 (5 bases). Germline-derived CDR1 and CDR2 are SGHRS and YFSETQ. This CDR3 contains 17 residues. V was pared by 1 base and J by 2 bases, with 15 bases between.

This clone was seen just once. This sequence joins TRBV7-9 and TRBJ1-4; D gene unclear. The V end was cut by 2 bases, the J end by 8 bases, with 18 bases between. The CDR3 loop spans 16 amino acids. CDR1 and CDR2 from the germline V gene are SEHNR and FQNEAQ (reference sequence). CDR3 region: CASSLYEGGLKEKLFF. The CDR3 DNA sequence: TGTGCCAGCAGCTTATATGAGGGTGGTCTGAAGGAAAAACTGTTTTTT.

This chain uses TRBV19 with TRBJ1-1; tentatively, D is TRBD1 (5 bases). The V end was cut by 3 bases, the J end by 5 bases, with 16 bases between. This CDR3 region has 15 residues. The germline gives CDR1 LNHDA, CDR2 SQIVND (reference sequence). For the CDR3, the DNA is TGTGCCAGTAGTATCGATGGGGGAGGAGGGACTGAAGCTTTCTTT. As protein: CASSIDGGGGTEAFF.

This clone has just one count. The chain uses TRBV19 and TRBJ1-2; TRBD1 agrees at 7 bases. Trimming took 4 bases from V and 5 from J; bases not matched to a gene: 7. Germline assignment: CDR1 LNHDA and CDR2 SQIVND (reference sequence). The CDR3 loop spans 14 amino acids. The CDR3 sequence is CASSTPGTAYGYTF. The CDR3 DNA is TGTGCCAGTAGTACCCCCGGGACAGCATATGGCTACACCTTC.

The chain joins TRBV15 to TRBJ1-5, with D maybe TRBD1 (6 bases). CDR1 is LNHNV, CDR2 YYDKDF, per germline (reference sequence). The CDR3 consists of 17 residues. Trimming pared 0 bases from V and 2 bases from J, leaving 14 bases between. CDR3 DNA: TGTGCCACCAGCAGAGATCAGGGGATGCGAGGCAATCAGCCCCAGCATTTT. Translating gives CATSRDQGMRGNQPQHF. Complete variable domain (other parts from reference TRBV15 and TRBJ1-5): DAMVIQNPRYQVTQFGKPVTLSCSQTLNHNVMYWYQQKSSQAPKLLFHYYDKDFNNEADTPDNFQSRRPNTSFCFLDIRSPGLGDTAMYLCATSRDQGMRGNQPQHFGDGTRLSIL.

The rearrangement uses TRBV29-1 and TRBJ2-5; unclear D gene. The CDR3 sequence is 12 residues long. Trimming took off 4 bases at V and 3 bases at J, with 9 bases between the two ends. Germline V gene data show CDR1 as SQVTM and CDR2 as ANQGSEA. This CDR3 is CSVVAAKETQYF. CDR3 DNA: TGCAGCGTTGTGGCGGCCAAAGAGACCCAGTACTTC.

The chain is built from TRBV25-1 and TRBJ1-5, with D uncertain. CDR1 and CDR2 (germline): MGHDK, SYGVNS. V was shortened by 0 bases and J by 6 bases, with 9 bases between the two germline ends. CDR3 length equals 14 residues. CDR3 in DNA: TGTGCCAGCAGTGAATATGGCAAATCTCAGCCCCAGCATTTT. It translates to CASSEYGKSQPQHF.

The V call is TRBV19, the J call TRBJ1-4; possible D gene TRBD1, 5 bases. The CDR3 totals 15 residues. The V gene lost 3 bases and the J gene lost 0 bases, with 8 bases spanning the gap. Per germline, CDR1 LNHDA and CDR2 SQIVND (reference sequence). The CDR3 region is CASSMTRATNEKLFF. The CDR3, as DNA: TGTGCCAGTAGTATGACCAGGGCAACTAATGAAAAACTGTTTTTT.

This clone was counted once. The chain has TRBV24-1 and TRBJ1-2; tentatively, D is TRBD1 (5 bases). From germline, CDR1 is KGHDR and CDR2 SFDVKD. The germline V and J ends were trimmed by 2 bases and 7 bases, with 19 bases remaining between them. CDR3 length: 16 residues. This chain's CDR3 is CATSDSPSLGVAGYTF. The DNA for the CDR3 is TGTGCCACCAGTGATTCTCCCAGTTTAGGGGTCGCTGGCTACACCTTC.

CDR3 sequence reads: CASSSPFGVMNTEAFF. Written as DNA, the CDR3 is TGTGCCAGCAGTTCACCCTTCGGGGTCATGAACACTGAAGCTTTCTTT. V usage is TRBV7-2 and J usage is TRBJ1-1, with no clear D. V lost 6 bases, J lost 0 bases, and 17 bases lay in between. Germline loops: CDR1 SGHTA, CDR2 FQGNSA. This CDR3 has 16 amino acids.

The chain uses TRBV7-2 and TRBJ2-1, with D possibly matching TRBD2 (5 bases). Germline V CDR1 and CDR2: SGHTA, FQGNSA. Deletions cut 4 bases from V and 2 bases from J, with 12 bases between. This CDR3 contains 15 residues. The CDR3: CASSSRTGTYNEQFF. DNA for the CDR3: TGTGCCAGCAGCTCTCGGACGGGGACCTACAATGAGCAGTTCTTC. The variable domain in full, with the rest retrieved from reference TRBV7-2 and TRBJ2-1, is GAGVSQSPSNKVTEKGKDVELRCDPISGHTALYWYRQSLGQGLEFLIYFQGNSAPDKSGLPSDRFSAERTGGSVSTLTIQRTQQEDSAVYLCASSSRTGTYNEQFFGPGTRLTVL.

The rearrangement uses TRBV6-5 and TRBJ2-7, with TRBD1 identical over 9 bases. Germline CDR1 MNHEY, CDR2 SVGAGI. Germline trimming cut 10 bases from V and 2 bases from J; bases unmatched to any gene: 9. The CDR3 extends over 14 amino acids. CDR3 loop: CATPPGQGAYEQYF. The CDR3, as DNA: TGTGCCACCCCCCCGGGACAGGGTGCCTACGAGCAGTACTTC.

The CDR3 protein is CASSPGVHEQFF. CDR3 sequence (DNA): TGTGCCAGTAGCCCGGGGGTCCATGAGCAGTTCTTC. This chain joins TRBV19 and TRBJ2-1, with D possibly being TRBD2 (6 bases). The CDR3 is 12 residues long. V was clipped by 6 bases and J by 8 bases, with 11 bases between them. In germline, CDR1 is LNHDA, CDR2 SQIVND (reference sequence).

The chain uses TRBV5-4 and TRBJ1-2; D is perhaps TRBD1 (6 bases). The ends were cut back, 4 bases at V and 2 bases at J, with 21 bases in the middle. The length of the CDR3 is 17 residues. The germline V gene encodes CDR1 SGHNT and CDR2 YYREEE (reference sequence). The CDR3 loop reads CASSHSAHRVQNYGYTF. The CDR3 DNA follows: TGTGCCAGCAGCCATAGCGCGCACAGGGTTCAAAACTATGGCTACACCTTC.

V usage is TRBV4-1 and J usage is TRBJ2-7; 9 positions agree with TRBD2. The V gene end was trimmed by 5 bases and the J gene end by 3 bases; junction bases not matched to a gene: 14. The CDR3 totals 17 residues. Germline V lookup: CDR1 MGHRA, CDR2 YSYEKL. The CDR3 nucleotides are TGCGCCAGCAGCACCGGGATGATAGCGGGGGCGGTCTACGAGCAGTACTTC. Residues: CASSTGMIAGAVYEQYF.

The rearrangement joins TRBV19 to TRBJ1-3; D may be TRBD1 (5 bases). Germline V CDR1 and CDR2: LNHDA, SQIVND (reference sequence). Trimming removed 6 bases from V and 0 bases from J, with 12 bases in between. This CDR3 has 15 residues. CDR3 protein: CASSPGLISGNTIYF. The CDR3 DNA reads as TGTGCCAGTAGCCCGGGACTGATCTCTGGAAACACCATATATTTT.

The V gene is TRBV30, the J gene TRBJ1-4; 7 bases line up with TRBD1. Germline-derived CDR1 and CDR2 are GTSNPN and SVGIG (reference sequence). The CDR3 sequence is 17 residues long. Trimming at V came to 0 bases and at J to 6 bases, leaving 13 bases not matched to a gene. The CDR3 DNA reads TGTGCCTGGAGTGTACCTTTTCTGACAGGGACCTATGAAAAACTGTTTTTT. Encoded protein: CAWSVPFLTGTYEKLFF.

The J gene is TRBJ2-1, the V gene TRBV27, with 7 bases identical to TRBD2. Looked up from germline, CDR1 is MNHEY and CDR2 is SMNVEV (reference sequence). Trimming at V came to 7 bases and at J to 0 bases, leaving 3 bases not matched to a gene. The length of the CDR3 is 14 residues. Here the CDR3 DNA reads TGTGCCAGCAAGCGCGGGAGCTCCTACAATGAGCAGTTCTTC. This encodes CASKRGSSYNEQFF.